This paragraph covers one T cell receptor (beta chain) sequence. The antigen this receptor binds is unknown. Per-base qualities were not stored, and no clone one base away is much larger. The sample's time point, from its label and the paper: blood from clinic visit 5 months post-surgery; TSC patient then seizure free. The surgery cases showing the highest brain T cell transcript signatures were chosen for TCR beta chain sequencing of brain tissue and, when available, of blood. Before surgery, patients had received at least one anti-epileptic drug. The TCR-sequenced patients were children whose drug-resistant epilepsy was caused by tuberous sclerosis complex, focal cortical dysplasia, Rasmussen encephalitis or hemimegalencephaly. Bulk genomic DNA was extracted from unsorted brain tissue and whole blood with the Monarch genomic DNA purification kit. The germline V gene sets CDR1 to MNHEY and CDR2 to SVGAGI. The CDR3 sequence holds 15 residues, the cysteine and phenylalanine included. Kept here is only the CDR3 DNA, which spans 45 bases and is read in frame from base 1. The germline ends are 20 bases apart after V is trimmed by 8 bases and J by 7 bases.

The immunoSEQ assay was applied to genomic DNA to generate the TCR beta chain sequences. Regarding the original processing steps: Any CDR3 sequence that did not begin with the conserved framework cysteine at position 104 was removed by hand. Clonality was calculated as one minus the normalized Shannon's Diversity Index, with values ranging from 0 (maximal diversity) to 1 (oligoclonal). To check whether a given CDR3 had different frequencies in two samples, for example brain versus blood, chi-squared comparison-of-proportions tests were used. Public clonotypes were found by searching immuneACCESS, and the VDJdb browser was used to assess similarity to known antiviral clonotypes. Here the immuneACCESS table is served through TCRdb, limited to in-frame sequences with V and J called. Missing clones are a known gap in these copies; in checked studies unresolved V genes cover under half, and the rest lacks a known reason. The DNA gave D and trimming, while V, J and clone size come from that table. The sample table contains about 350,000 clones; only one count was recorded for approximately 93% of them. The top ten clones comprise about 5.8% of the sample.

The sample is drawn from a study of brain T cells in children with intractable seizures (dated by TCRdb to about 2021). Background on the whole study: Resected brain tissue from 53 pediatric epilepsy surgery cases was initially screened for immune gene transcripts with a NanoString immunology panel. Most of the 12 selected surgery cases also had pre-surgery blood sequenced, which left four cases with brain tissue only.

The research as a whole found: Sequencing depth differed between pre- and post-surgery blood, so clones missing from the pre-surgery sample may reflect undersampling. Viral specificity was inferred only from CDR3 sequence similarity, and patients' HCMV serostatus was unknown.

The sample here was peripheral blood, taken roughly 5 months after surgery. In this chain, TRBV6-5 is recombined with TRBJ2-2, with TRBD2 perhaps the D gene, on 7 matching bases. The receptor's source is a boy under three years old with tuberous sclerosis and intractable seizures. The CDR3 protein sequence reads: CASSMEGGANGELFF. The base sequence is TGTGCCAGCTCGATGGAAGGGGGGGCAAACGGGGAGCTGTTTTTT.